The 22 T cell receptor beta chains presented below share a single source sample, sequenced in a study of T cell responses to AZD1222 COVID-19 vaccine. Sequencing used immunoSEQ multiplex PCR; TCRdb keeps in-frame clones, though not all of them. The sample has some 150,000 clones, roughly 92% seen once; the top ten hold around 5.1%. The sequencing here drew on peripheral blood, taken on day 0 of AZD1222 vaccination. These receptors were obtained from an adult in good health.

The rearrangement uses TRBV27 and TRBJ2-1, with D hard to call. The germline V and J ends were trimmed by 6 bases and 6 bases, with 9 bases remaining between them. From germline, CDR1 is MNHEY and CDR2 SMNVEV (reference sequence). The CDR3 is 12 residues long. CDR3 sequence (DNA): TGTGCCAGCAGCTCCCTGGGCAATGAGCAGTTCTTC. Encoded protein: CASSSLGNEQFF.

The chain uses TRBV13 and TRBJ1-2, with D perhaps TRBD1 (6 bases). The V end lost 5 bases, the J end lost 5 bases, and 21 bases lay between the germline ends. Germline V gene data show CDR1 as PRHDT and CDR2 as FYEKMQ (reference sequence). The CDR3 spans 16 residues. The CDR3 bases are TGTGCCAGCAGCACCTACTCCGGGACATCGTCTTATGGCTACACCTTC. Translating gives CASSTYSGTSSYGYTF.

The CDR3 reads CASSLGASVTLRDTQYF. The CDR3 DNA sequence: TGCGCCAGCAGCTTGGGTGCTAGCGTGACACTGAGAGATACGCAGTATTTT. This chain joins TRBV5-1 and TRBJ2-3; the D gene is possibly TRBD2 (6 bases). This CDR3 comprises 17 residues. Trimming removed 0 bases from V and 5 bases from J, with 19 bases in between. Germline V gene sequence: CDR1 SGHRS, CDR2 YFSETQ. Combining the CDR3 with reference TRBV5-1 and TRBJ2-3 gives the whole variable domain KAGVTQTPRYLIKTRGQQVTLSCSPISGHRSVSWYQQTPGQGLQFLFEYFSETQRNKGNFPGRFSGRQFSNSRSEMNVSTLELGDSALYLCASSLGASVTLRDTQYFGPGTRLTVL.

The CDR3 protein is CSASPGTGLNEKLFF. CDR3 nucleotides: TGCAGTGCTAGTCCCGGGACAGGGCTTAATGAAAAACTGTTTTTT. J is TRBJ1-4 and V is TRBV20-1, with TRBD1 matching over 9 bases. J was trimmed by 4 bases and V by 3 bases; bases with no gene match: 6. The CDR3 loop spans 15 amino acids. Per the germline V gene, CDR1 is DFQATT and CDR2 is SNEGSKA (reference sequence).

The rearrangement uses TRBV19 and TRBJ2-2; the match to TRBD2 covers 10 bases. This CDR3 is 19 amino acids long. With V trimmed by 8 bases and J by 4 bases, 19 bases remained unmatched. Germline V gene data show CDR1 as LNHDA and CDR2 as SQIVND (reference sequence). CDR3 coding DNA: TGTGCCAGTTACCCTCGGAGTGTAGGACTAGCGGATCCCACCGGGGAGCTGTTTTTT. Encoded protein: CASYPRSVGLADPTGELFF.

The chain recombines TRBV27 with TRBJ2-2, with 7 nucleotides matching TRBD1. Germline values: CDR1 MNHEY, CDR2 SMNVEV (reference sequence). The V gene end was trimmed by 2 bases and the J gene end by 7 bases; junction bases not matched to a gene: 7. The CDR3 is 15 residues long. CDR3 sequence (DNA): TGTGCCAGCAGTTTAGTGCAGGGGGACGGCGGGGAGCTGTTTTTT. Translation: CASSLVQGDGGELFF.

V and J are TRBV14 and TRBJ1-1; unclear D gene. Germline-derived CDR1 and CDR2 are SGHDN and FVKESK. This CDR3 is built from 14 residues. V was trimmed by 6 bases and J by 4 bases, leaving 15 bases between them. The CDR3 DNA reads TGTGCCAGCAGGCGAGTTTGGGATTCCACTGAAGCTTTCTTT. This translates into CASRRVWDSTEAFF.

This sequence joins TRBV10-1 and TRBJ2-3; TRBD2 might be the D (7 bases). This CDR3 has 13 amino acids. Trimming took off 3 bases at V and 12 bases at J, with 16 bases between the two ends. Germline lookup yields CDR1 WNHNN and CDR2 SYGVQD (reference sequence). CDR3 loop: CASSDLRGAPQYF. CDR3 DNA: TGCGCCAGCAGTGATCTTCGGGGGGCCCCTCAGTATTTT.

The rearrangement joins TRBV29-1 to TRBJ1-1; 7 bases align to TRBD1. The length of the CDR3 is 13 residues. Germline CDR1 and CDR2: SQVTM and ANQGSEA. The junction had 4 bases not matched to a gene; V was cut back by 6 bases and J by 0 bases. The CDR3 bases are TGCAGCGTGGGGACAGTCATGAACACTGAAGCTTTCTTT. It encodes CSVGTVMNTEAFF.

The rearrangement joins TRBV6-2 or TRBV6-3 to TRBJ2-1, with 8 bases matching TRBD1. V was clipped by 0 bases and J by 5 bases; unmatched bases: 12. The germline V gene has CDR1 MNHEY and CDR2 SVGEGT. There are 18 residues in the CDR3. CDR3 nucleotides: TGTGCCAGCAGTTACTCCCCGGAAGTAGGACAGGGAGACAATGAGCAGTTCTTC. Translating it yields CASSYSPEVGQGDNEQFF.

The rearrangement links TRBV7-2 to TRBJ2-1; TRBD2 aligns across 10 bases. Germline values: CDR1 SGHTA, CDR2 FQGNSA. V lost 4 bases and J lost 4; bases outside the gene matches: 4. The CDR3 contains 15 residues. CDR3 amino acids: CASSYRTSGYNEQFF. The DNA for the CDR3 is TGTGCCAGCAGCTACCGGACTAGCGGATACAATGAGCAGTTCTTC.

This chain connects TRBV7-2 to TRBJ1-2; D may be TRBD1 (5 bases). The CDR3 extends over 17 amino acids. The V end lost 1 base, the J end lost 6 bases, and 21 bases lay between the germline ends. Germline V gene data show CDR1 as SGHTA and CDR2 as FQGNSA. In DNA form, the CDR3 reads TGTGCCAGCAGCTTAGAAGTCCCTGGGGGGTCCCTGCATGGCTACACCTTC. Protein: CASSLEVPGGSLHGYTF.

This chain links TRBV7-8 with TRBJ1-4, with D maybe TRBD1 (6 bases). The CDR3 totals 15 residues. The ends were cut back, 0 bases at V and 7 bases at J, with 12 bases in the middle. Germline V gene data show CDR1 as SGHVS and CDR2 as FQNEAQ. The CDR3 DNA reads as TGTGCCAGCAGCTTAGCCCCCCAGGGGTCTGAAAAACTGTTTTTT. Translated, it gives CASSLAPQGSEKLFF. The full variable domain, completed using reference TRBV7-8 and TRBJ1-4, is GAGVSQSPRYKVAKRGQDVALRCDPISGHVSLFWYQQALGQGPEFLTYFQNEAQLDKSGLPSDRFFAERPEGSVSTLKIQRTQQEDSAVYLCASSLAPQGSEKLFFGSGTQLSVL.

The rearrangement links TRBV5-8 to TRBJ2-1; 13 bases map to TRBD2. The CDR3 contains 17 residues. CDR1 SGHTS and CDR2 YDEGEE come from the germline V gene. V gave up 0 bases and J gave up 7 bases; unmatched junction bases: 7. CDR3 region: CASSLVRTSGRGNEQFF. DNA for the CDR3: TGTGCCAGCAGCTTGGTCCGGACTAGCGGGAGAGGGAATGAGCAGTTCTTC. The full variable domain, with the rest looked up from reference TRBV5-8 and TRBJ2-1, is EAGVTQSPTHLIKTRGQQATLRCSPISGHTSVYWYQQALGLGLQFLLWYDEGEERNRGNFPPRFSGRQFPNYSSELNVNALELEDSALYLCASSLVRTSGRGNEQFFGPGTRLTVL.

The chain links TRBV28 to TRBJ1-1; tentative D call: TRBD1 (6 bases). Per germline, CDR1 MDHEN and CDR2 SYDVKM. The CDR3 extends over 16 amino acids. The ends were cut back, 2 bases at V and 10 bases at J, with 23 bases in the middle. The CDR3 coding sequence is TGTGCCAGCAGTTTAAATGGTGGTGGGCAGGGACAAGGAGCTTTCTTT. It translates to CASSLNGGGQGQGAFF.

The chain carries TRBV29-1 and TRBJ1-1, with D maybe TRBD1 (5 bases). The CDR3 contains 16 residues. The germline gives CDR1 SQVTM, CDR2 ANQGSEA. Trimming stripped 3 bases from V and 1 base from J, with 18 bases between. The CDR3 nucleotides are TGCAGCGTTGACTTTACGGGGGGGAGCGGGAACACTGAAGCTTTCTTT. The encoded protein is CSVDFTGGSGNTEAFF.

CDR3 in amino acids: CASSPLFKGLPAFF. CDR3 DNA sequence: TGTGCCAGCAGCCCCTTATTTAAGGGCCTTCCTGCTTTCTTT. The V and J genes are TRBV3-1 (or the pseudogene TRBV3-2) and TRBJ1-1; D ambiguous. Germline CDR1 is LGHDT and CDR2 is YNNKEL (reference sequence). This CDR3 is 14 amino acids long. With 4 bases removed from V and 11 bases from J, the gap between germline ends came to 20 bases.

The V and J genes are TRBV5-1 and TRBJ2-3; D is undetermined. The CDR3 has 14 residues. Germline CDR1 SGHRS, CDR2 YFSETQ. Deletions cut 4 bases from V and 1 base from J, with 10 bases between. CDR3 in DNA: TGCGCCAGCAGCGTAGCAAAGCGCACAGATACGCAGTATTTT. This gives the protein CASSVAKRTDTQYF.

DNA for the CDR3: TGTGCCAGCAGCTTGGGGACAGGGAACAATCAGCCCCAGCATTTT. Translated: CASSLGTGNNQPQHF. The V gene is TRBV7-9, the J gene TRBJ1-5; 9 bases are a match to TRBD1. With V trimmed by 3 bases and J by 3 bases, 3 bases remained unmatched. The CDR3 extends over 15 amino acids. Germline assignment: CDR1 SEHNR and CDR2 FQNEAQ (reference sequence).

This chain uses TRBV7-8 with TRBJ2-1; maybe TRBD2 (6 bases). The germline gives CDR1 SGHVS, CDR2 FQNEAQ. The CDR3 totals 16 residues. V was cut by 1 base and J by 5 bases, with 15 bases left in between. The CDR3 DNA follows: TGTGCCAGCAGCTTAGTTATGTCGGGAGAACACAATGAGCAGTTCTTC. Translation gives CASSLVMSGEHNEQFF.

The chain combines TRBV24-1 with TRBJ2-5; a possible D gene is TRBD2 (5 bases). V was clipped by 5 bases and J by 5 bases, with 11 bases between them. The V gene's germline CDR1 is KGHDR and CDR2 SFDVKD. This CDR3 comprises 13 residues. DNA of the CDR3: TGTGCCACCAGTGTTCGGGGTCGGGAGACCCAGTACTTC. Its translation: CATSVRGRETQYF.

The chain employs TRBV12-3 or TRBV12-4 and TRBJ2-7; D gene ambiguous. V lost 3 bases, J lost 5 bases, and 2 bases lay in between. The CDR3 extends over 10 amino acids. CDR3 nucleotides: TGTGCCAGCAGTTTGGACGAGCAGTACTTC. It yields the protein CASSLDEQYF.